This T cell receptor beta chain originates from a study of blood T cells in healthy people across ages. Regarding the study as a whole: The unsorted PBMCs prevented any conclusive comparison of naive versus antigen-experienced cells.

As regards this clonotype: Its cognate antigen is unknown.

The authors ran a second PCR of 7 to 11 cycles using a sample-barcoded 5' primer and a J-beta primer mix. TCRdb called the 5' RACE reads again in MiXCR, with one record for every CDR3 protein. The sample holds about 1.4 million distinct CDR3 sequences, 55% to 75% seen once. The CDR3 covers 14 residues. In germline, CDR1 is MGHRA, CDR2 YSYEKL. V dropped 0 bases and J dropped 5 bases, with 10 bases sitting between them. The TCR sequence derives from a man in his late teens or twenties in good health. V gene TRBV4-1 combines with J gene TRBJ1-2; no definite D call. Sequences were obtained from blood. CDR3 protein: CASSQEIGVYGYTF. In nucleotides, the CDR3 is TGCGCCAGCAGCCAAGAAATCGGGGTTTATGGCTACACCTTC.